Listed below are T cell receptor beta chains from one sample, sequenced in a study of Graves' ophthalmopathy and Graves' hyperthyroidism. TCRdb called the multiplex PCR reads again in MiXCR, with one record for every CDR3 protein. The sample yields a few hundred thousand distinct CDR3 sequences, roughly a sixth seen once. Sequenced input: peripheral blood. The receptors originated from an adult woman with stable Graves' hyperthyroidism. Each CDR3 is given with its conserved first and last residue. The D gene is left open where the match is weak. Clone size is stated in some rows and not others, as once, few, many or a class when expanded.

j_gene: TRBJ2-4
d_gene: -
v_gene: TRBV2
abundance: few
CDR3nt: TGTGCCAGCAGTGGTACGGACAAAAACATTAAGTACTTC
CDR3aa: CASSGTDKNIKYF

j_gene: TRBJ1-2
d_gene: -
v_gene: TRBV12-3/TRBV12-4
abundance: many
CDR3nt: TGTGCCGGCAGAGGACAACAGGGCTTCACCTTC
CDR3aa: CAGRGQQGFTF

j_gene: TRBJ2-7
d_gene: TRBD2
v_gene: TRBV12-3/TRBV12-4
abundance: few
CDR3nt: TGTGCCAGCAGTTTAAGGCCGACTAGCGGATACTCCTACGAGCAGTACTTC
CDR3aa: CASSLRPTSGYSYEQYF

j_gene: TRBJ2-7
d_gene: -
v_gene: TRBV27
abundance: many
CDR3nt: TGTGCCAGCAGTTTTGGGAGGTCAACAGGCGGTCCATACGAGCAGTACTTC
CDR3aa: CASSFGRSTGGPYEQYF

j_gene: TRBJ2-5
d_gene: -
v_gene: TRBV27
abundance: many
CDR3nt: TGTGCCAGCAGTACCAACCAGGGGACGACCCAGTACTTC
CDR3aa: CASSTNQGTTQYF

j_gene: TRBJ1-5
d_gene: -
v_gene: TRBV12-3/TRBV12-4
abundance: many
CDR3nt: TGTGCCAGCAGTTTAGGTGGTCGGCAGCCCCAGCATTTT
CDR3aa: CASSLGGRQPQHF

j_gene: TRBJ2-7
d_gene: -
v_gene: TRBV11-2
abundance: many
CDR3nt: TGTGCCAGCAGCTTTCCGGGACTTAAAGAGCAGTACTTC
CDR3aa: CASSFPGLKEQYF

j_gene: TRBJ2-5
d_gene: TRBD1
v_gene: TRBV12-3/TRBV12-4
abundance: -
CDR3nt: TGTGCCAGCAGAACATCGCCCGGGACAGGACAAGAGACCCAGTACTTC
CDR3aa: CASRTSPGTGQETQYF

j_gene: TRBJ1-6
d_gene: -
v_gene: TRBV28
abundance: -
CDR3nt: TGTGCCAGCAGTTTAGTTCAAGATAATTCACCCCTCCACTTT
CDR3aa: CASSLVQDNSPLHF

j_gene: TRBJ2-2
d_gene: TRBD2
v_gene: TRBV19
abundance: -
CDR3nt: TGTGCCAGTAGAAAGACTAGCGCCCCCGGGGAGCTGTTTTTT
CDR3aa: CASRKTSAPGELFF

j_gene: TRBJ2-6
d_gene: -
v_gene: TRBV12-3/TRBV12-4
abundance: few
CDR3nt: TGTGCCAGCAGTTTATACAACTCTGGGGCCAACGTCCTGACTTTC
CDR3aa: CASSLYNSGANVLTF

j_gene: TRBJ2-5
d_gene: -
v_gene: TRBV12-3/TRBV12-4
abundance: many
CDR3nt: TGTGCCAGCAGTTCCGGGGTCGAGACCCAGTACTTC
CDR3aa: CASSSGVETQYF

j_gene: TRBJ2-7
d_gene: -
v_gene: TRBV28
abundance: many
CDR3nt: TGTGCCAGCAGCTTAGACAGCTACGAGCAGTACTTC
CDR3aa: CASSLDSYEQYF

j_gene: TRBJ1-6
d_gene: TRBD1
v_gene: TRBV11-2
abundance: many
CDR3nt: TGTGCCAGCAGTCCCGGGACAGGGTCCTATAATTCACCCCTCCACTTT
CDR3aa: CASSPGTGSYNSPLHF

j_gene: TRBJ1-6
d_gene: -
v_gene: TRBV7-2
abundance: many
CDR3nt: TGTGCCAGCAGCTTAGTTGGGACCAATTCACCCCTCCACTTT
CDR3aa: CASSLVGTNSPLHF

j_gene: TRBJ2-3
d_gene: -
v_gene: TRBV12-3/TRBV12-4
abundance: many
CDR3nt: TGTGCCATCGGACACGGGACTTCCACAGATACGCAGTATTTT
CDR3aa: CAIGHGTSTDTQYF

j_gene: TRBJ1-1
d_gene: -
v_gene: TRBV4-3
abundance: -
CDR3nt: TGCGCCAGCAGCCATCTTGGGACAGAAGCTTTCTTT
CDR3aa: CASSHLGTEAFF

j_gene: TRBJ2-2
d_gene: TRBD2
v_gene: TRBV6-1
abundance: -
CDR3nt: TGTGCCAGCAGTAAACCGGGACTAGCGACCGGGGAGCTGTTTTTT
CDR3aa: CASSKPGLATGELFF

j_gene: TRBJ2-7
d_gene: -
v_gene: TRBV11-2
abundance: few
CDR3nt: TGTGCCAGCCCCTCTAGAGTAGCTGGGGCTGACCCCTACGAGCAGTACTTC
CDR3aa: CASPSRVAGADPYEQYF